This T cell receptor beta chain was observed in a study of blood T cell repertoires in COVID-19. Study background: Material from acute and convalescent COVID-19 was sourced from the United States, Italy and Spain. T cells, B-cell-depleted T cells, or PBMCs provided the cDNA or gDNA that served as material.

This clone was observed a single time. Measured with immunoSEQ multiplex PCR; TCRdb has only the in-frame clones, and not every one. The data show fewer than 120,000 clones, approximately 85% seen once. V was cut by 6 bases and J by 7 bases, with 13 bases left in between. The germline V gene has CDR1 LNHDA and CDR2 SQIVND (reference sequence). The CDR3 is 13 residues long. The V and J genes are TRBV19 and TRBJ1-5; D call uncertain. The sequenced sample was peripheral blood. The receptor was isolated from a woman aged 60-75 years with acute or convalescent COVID-19. The CDR3 DNA follows: TGTGCCAGTAGCACTATAGCGGAGCAGCCCCAGCATTTT. It translates to CASSTIAEQPQHF.